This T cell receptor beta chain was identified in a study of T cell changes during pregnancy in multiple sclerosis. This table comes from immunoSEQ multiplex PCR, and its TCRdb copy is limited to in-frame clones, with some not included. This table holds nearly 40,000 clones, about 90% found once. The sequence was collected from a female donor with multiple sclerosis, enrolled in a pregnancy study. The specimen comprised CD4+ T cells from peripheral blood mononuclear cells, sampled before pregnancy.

The CDR3 loop is CASSIGGGPGTGETQYF. CDR3 bases: TGTGCCAGTAGTATAGGAGGAGGTCCGGGTACGGGAGAGACCCAGTACTTC. The gene calls are TRBV19 and TRBJ2-5, with D possibly TRBD2 on 5 matching bases. CDR3 size: 17 residues. V lost 1 base and J lost 4, with 19 bases in between. Germline CDR1 is LNHDA and CDR2 is SQIVND (reference sequence).